This T cell receptor (beta chain) stems from a study of T cell responses to AZD1222 COVID-19 vaccine. Trimming took 3 bases from V and 2 from J, leaving 2 bases between them. The CDR3 consists of 11 residues. Germline V gene sequence: CDR1 LGHNA, CDR2 YNFKEQ. TCRdb keeps only in-frame clones here, not all; method: immunoSEQ multiplex PCR. The table shows tens of thousands of clones, with 86% occurring only once. A word on this clone: Antigen: not known.

Points from the study as a whole: Repertoire sampling happened only post peak T cell response. Nearly half of spike-specific TCRs reportedly target variant regions that are unmutated in the B.1.351 and B.1.1.7 variants. Among those given AZD1222, only five to seven were seropositive at baseline. Spike-specific TCR breadth and depth both grew after two AZD1222 doses.

The clonotype was recovered from an adult in good health. This rearrangement joins TRBV4-2 to TRBJ2-7; the D is unclear. Material: peripheral blood, obtained on day 0 of AZD1222 vaccination. The CDR3: CASSQAYEQYF. CDR3 nucleotide sequence: TGTGCCAGCAGCCAGGCCTACGAGCAGTACTTC.